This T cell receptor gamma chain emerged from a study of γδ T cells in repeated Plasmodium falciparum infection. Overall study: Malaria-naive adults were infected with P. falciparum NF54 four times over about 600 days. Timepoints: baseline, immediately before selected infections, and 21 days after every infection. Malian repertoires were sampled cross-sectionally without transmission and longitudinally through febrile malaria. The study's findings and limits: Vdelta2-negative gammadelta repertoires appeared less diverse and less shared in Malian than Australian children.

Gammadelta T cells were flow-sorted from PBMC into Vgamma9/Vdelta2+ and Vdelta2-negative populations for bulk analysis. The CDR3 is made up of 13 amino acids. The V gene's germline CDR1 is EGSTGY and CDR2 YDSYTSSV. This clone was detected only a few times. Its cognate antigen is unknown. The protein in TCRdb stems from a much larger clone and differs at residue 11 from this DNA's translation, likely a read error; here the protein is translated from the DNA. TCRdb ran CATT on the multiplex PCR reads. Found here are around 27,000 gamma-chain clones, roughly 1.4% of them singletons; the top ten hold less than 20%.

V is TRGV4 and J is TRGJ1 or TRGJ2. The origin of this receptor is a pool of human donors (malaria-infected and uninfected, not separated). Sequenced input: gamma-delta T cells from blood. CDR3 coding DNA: TGTGCCACCTGGGATGGGTTCGGTTATAAGACACTCTTT. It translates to CATWDGFGYKTLF.